What follows are 14 T cell receptor beta chains derived from one specimen sequenced in a study of radiotherapy plus CTLA-4 blockade in lung cancer. Clones were read by immunoSEQ multiplex PCR, and TCRdb kept only the in-frame ones, dropping some. The sample yields approximately 89,000 clones, roughly four fifths seen once. This specimen was peripheral blood, taken from a patient treated with radiotherapy plus ipilimumab. The receptors derive from a human donor with non-small cell lung cancer that progressed on radiotherapy plus ipilimumab.

The rearrangement links TRBV18 to TRBJ2-5; TRBD1 agrees at 8 bases. Germline values: CDR1 KGHSH, CDR2 LQKENI. Trimming took 6 bases from V and 2 from J; bases not matched to a gene: 5. The CDR3 has 14 residues. CDR3 coding DNA: TGTGCCAGCTCTCTGGACAGGGATCAAGAGACCCAGTACTTC. Amino acids: CASSLDRDQETQYF.

This sequence joins TRBV15 and TRBJ1-5, with D possibly TRBD1 on 5 matching bases. Trimming removed 0 bases at V and 5 bases at J, with 14 bases between. The CDR3 extends over 16 amino acids. CDR1 is LNHNV and CDR2 is YYDKDF in the germline V gene (reference sequence). CDR3 DNA sequence: TGTGCCACCAGCAGAGATCGGGCAGGGTACGATCAGCCCCAGCATTTT. Translated, it gives CATSRDRAGYDQPQHF.

The rearrangement joins TRBV30 to TRBJ2-7; D possibly corresponds to TRBD1 (6 bases). V shed 5 bases and J shed 0 bases, with 11 bases lying between them. CDR1 and CDR2 from the germline V gene are GTSNPN and SVGIG (reference sequence). CDR3 length: 13 amino acids. In DNA form, the CDR3 reads TGTGCCTGGGGACAGTGGAACTCCTACGAGCAGTACTTC. Translated: CAWGQWNSYEQYF.

This CDR3 is CASSVVPEGGELFF. CDR3 DNA: TGTGCCAGCAGCGTAGTTCCCGAGGGCGGGGAGCTGTTTTTT. V and J are TRBV9 and TRBJ2-2; a weak D match, TRBD2 (5 bases). Germline V gene data show CDR1 as SGDLS and CDR2 as YYNGEE. The CDR3 length is 14 residues. Trimming removed 0 bases at V and 7 bases at J, with 10 bases between.

The rearrangement joins TRBV30 to TRBJ2-1, with D perhaps matching TRBD1 or TRBD2 (5 bases each). This CDR3 is 14 amino acids long. Trimming cost V 2 bases and J 7 bases, with 15 bases left between them. CDR1 and CDR2 (germline): GTSNPN, SVGIG (reference sequence). CDR3 residues: CAWSPGLEGNEQFF. CDR3 nucleotide sequence: TGTGCCTGGAGTCCGGGCCTAGAGGGGAATGAGCAGTTCTTC.

The J gene is TRBJ1-1, the V gene TRBV6-5; TRBD1 might be the D (6 bases). Per the germline V gene, CDR1 is MNHEY and CDR2 is SVGAGI. The CDR3 is 12 residues long. V was trimmed by 5 bases and J by 12 bases, leaving 16 bases between them. The CDR3 nucleotides read TGTGCCAGCAGTGAACAGGGTCCCGGGTCTTTCTTT. Its protein is CASSEQGPGSFF.

The chain combines TRBV28 with TRBJ2-1; the D is unclear. V lost 7 bases and J 0 bases, leaving 4 bases between the germline ends. Germline V gene data show CDR1 as MDHEN and CDR2 as SYDVKM. CDR3 length: 12 residues. The CDR3 sequence: CASTASYNEQFF. CDR3 DNA: TGTGCCAGCACCGCCTCCTACAATGAGCAGTTCTTC. Looking up the rest from reference TRBV28 and TRBJ2-1 gives the full variable domain: DVKVTQSSRYLVKRTGEKVFLECVQDMDHENMFWYRQDPGLGLRLIYFSYDVKMKEKGDIPEGYSVSREKKERFSLILESASTNQTSMYLCASTASYNEQFFGPGTRLTVL.

This clone was counted only a few times. The V gene is TRBV7-6, the J gene TRBJ1-2, with a possible D match to TRBD1 (5 bases). The germline V and J ends were trimmed by 4 bases and 8 bases, with 11 bases remaining between them. Germline loops: CDR1 SGHVS, CDR2 FNYEAQ. The CDR3 covers 12 residues. CDR3 in amino acids: CASSSQGQGYTF. In nucleotides, the CDR3 is TGTGCCAGCAGCTCCCAGGGCCAAGGCTACACCTTC. Using reference TRBV7-6 and TRBJ1-2 for the parts outside the CDR3, the full variable domain is GAGVSQSPRYKVTKRGQDVALRCDPISGHVSLYWYRQALGQGPEFLTYFNYEAQQDKSGLPNDRFSAERPEGSISTLTIQRTEQRDSAMYRCASSSQGQGYTFGSGTRLTVV.

Regarding this clone: The same CDR3 is also encoded by other DNA sequences in this sample. V usage is TRBV20-1 and J usage is TRBJ1-2, with D unresolved. CDR1 DFQATT and CDR2 SNEGSKA come from the germline V gene (reference sequence). The CDR3 is made up of 10 amino acids. V lost 2 bases, J lost 2 bases, and 0 bases lay in between. This CDR3 is CSARNYGYTF. The CDR3 DNA follows: TGCAGTGCTAGAAACTATGGCTACACCTTC.

This chain links TRBV10-3 with TRBJ2-5; D possibly corresponds to TRBD2 (6 bases). The CDR3 loop spans 14 amino acids. Germline-derived CDR1 and CDR2 are ENHRY and SYGVKD. V shed 6 bases and J shed 1 base, with 12 bases lying between them. The CDR3 sequence: CAISAKTSQETQYF. CDR3 in DNA: TGTGCCATCAGCGCTAAGACTAGCCAAGAGACCCAGTACTTC.

This chain connects TRBV27 to TRBJ2-5; 9 bases fit TRBD1. Germline trimming cut 4 bases from V and 4 bases from J; bases unmatched to any gene: 4. Germline-derived CDR1 and CDR2 are MNHEY and SMNVEV (reference sequence). The CDR3 spans 14 residues. The CDR3: CASSSRTGVETQYF. DNA of the CDR3: TGTGCCAGCAGTTCCCGGACAGGGGTAGAGACCCAGTACTTC.

This clone was seen more than once but under ten times. The J gene is TRBJ1-4, the V gene TRBV9, with unresolved D. Trimming pared 0 bases from V and 5 bases from J, leaving 11 bases between. The germline gives CDR1 SGDLS, CDR2 YYNGEE. The CDR3 consists of 15 residues. CDR3 region: CASSVGVSQNEKLFF. CDR3 bases: TGTGCCAGCAGCGTAGGGGTCAGCCAAAATGAAAAACTGTTTTTT.

This clone was observed once. The rearrangement uses TRBV4-3 and TRBJ2-1, with D maybe TRBD2 (7 bases). This CDR3 contains 18 residues. V was clipped by 4 bases and J by 5 bases, with 24 bases between them. The germline V gene has CDR1 LGHNA and CDR2 YSLEER. CDR3 sequence (DNA): TGCGCCAGCAGCCTGGACTTAGGGGGGGGGAGTTGGGACAATGAGCAGTTCTTC. Protein: CASSLDLGGGSWDNEQFF.

In nucleotides, the CDR3 is TGTGCCAGTAGATCAGGGTCTGGGGCCAACGTCCTGACTTTC. Its protein is CASRSGSGANVLTF. This chain connects TRBV19 to TRBJ2-6; D is possibly TRBD1 (5 bases). CDR1 and CDR2 from the germline V gene are LNHDA and SQIVND (reference sequence). The germline V and J ends were trimmed by 6 bases and 1 base, with 7 bases remaining between them. This CDR3 has 14 amino acids.